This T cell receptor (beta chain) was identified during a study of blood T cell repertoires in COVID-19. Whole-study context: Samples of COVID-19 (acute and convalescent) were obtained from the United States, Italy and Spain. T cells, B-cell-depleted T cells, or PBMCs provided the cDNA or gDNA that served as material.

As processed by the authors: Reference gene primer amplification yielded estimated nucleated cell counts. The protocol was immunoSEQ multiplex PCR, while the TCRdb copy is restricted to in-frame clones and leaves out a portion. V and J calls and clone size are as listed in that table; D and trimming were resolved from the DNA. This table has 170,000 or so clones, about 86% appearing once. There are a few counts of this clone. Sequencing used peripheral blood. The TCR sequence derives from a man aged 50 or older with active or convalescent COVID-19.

The CDR3 reads CASRRTSGEQRTHNEQFF. The DNA for the CDR3 is TGCGCCAGCAGACGGACTAGCGGGGAACAACGAACCCACAATGAGCAGTTCTTC. J is TRBJ2-1 and V is TRBV5-1, with 12 bases aligning to TRBD2. CDR1 and CDR2 from the germline V gene are SGHRS and YFSETQ. The CDR3 has 18 amino acids. Unmatched junction bases numbered 14, after V lost 5 bases and J lost 5 bases.